Following are 16 T cell receptor beta chains from one sample sequenced in a study of Ad26.COV2.S vaccination and SARS-CoV-2 variants. The treatment here: some 20 received Ad26.COV2.S at low or high dose, single or two shots; roughly 5 received placebo; per-sample allocation not given. Repertoires come from day 63 after the first vaccine or placebo injection. Measured with immunoSEQ multiplex PCR; TCRdb has only the in-frame clones, and not every one. The sample consists of 300,000 to 500,000 clones, 70% to 90% of them appearing once. The sequenced sample was peripheral blood, obtained in a trial of Ad26.COV2.S vaccine versus placebo. These TCRs come from a person aged 18 to 65 who received the Ad26.COV2.S COVID-19 vaccine or a placebo.

The V call is TRBV18, the J call TRBJ1-5, with D unresolved. The CDR3 spans 14 residues. Trimming pared 3 bases from V and 3 bases from J, leaving 9 bases between. Germline assignment: CDR1 KGHSH and CDR2 LQKENI. The CDR3 DNA is TGTGCCAGCTCACCGGTACAGTCCAATCAGCCCCAGCATTTT. Residues: CASSPVQSNQPQHF.

DNA of the CDR3: TGTGCCAGCAGCTCGACCGGGGAGGGAGAAAAACTGTTTTTT. Translating it yields CASSSTGEGEKLFF. The J gene is TRBJ1-4, the V gene TRBV3-1 (or the pseudogene TRBV3-2); no clear D. Germline-derived CDR1 and CDR2 are LGHDT and YNNKEL (reference sequence). Trimming cost V 5 bases and J 8 bases, with 15 bases left between them. This CDR3 comprises 14 residues.

This clone occurred a few times. The J gene is TRBJ2-7, the V gene TRBV2; tentatively, D is TRBD1 (6 bases). Germline V lookup: CDR1 SNHLY, CDR2 FYNNEI. With 3 bases removed from V and 2 bases from J, the gap between germline ends came to 11 bases. The CDR3 is made up of 14 amino acids. CDR3 sequence reads: CASSEVTGTYEQYF. The CDR3 DNA is TGTGCCAGCAGTGAGGTAACAGGGACCTACGAGCAGTACTTC. The full variable domain, completed using reference TRBV2 and TRBJ2-7, is EPEVTQTPSHQVTQMGQEVILRCVPISNHLYFYWYRQILGQKVEFLVSFYNNEISEKSEIFDDQFSVERPDGSNFTLKIRSTKLEDSAMYFCASSEVTGTYEQYFGPGTRLTVT.

The genes are TRBV11-2 and TRBJ2-2; D ambiguous. This CDR3 is 15 amino acids long. Germline values: CDR1 SGHAT, CDR2 FQNNGV. The ends were cut back, 0 bases at V and 1 base at J, with 6 bases in the middle. The CDR3: CASSLDPGNTGELFF. CDR3 DNA sequence: TGTGCCAGCAGCTTAGATCCAGGGAACACCGGGGAGCTGTTTTTT.

Here the CDR3 DNA reads TGTGCCAGCAGTTACGACAGTTCCTACGAGCAGTACTTC. Translated, it gives CASSYDSSYEQYF. The chain joins TRBV6-2 or TRBV6-3 to TRBJ2-7; TRBD1 is a possible D gene (5 bases). The CDR3 extends over 13 amino acids. The ends were cut back, 2 bases at V and 1 base at J, with 6 bases in the middle. The germline V gene encodes CDR1 MNHEY and CDR2 SVGEGT.

This chain connects TRBV6-5 to TRBJ1-5; perhaps TRBD1 as D (6 bases). This CDR3 comprises 15 residues. The V end lost 7 bases, the J end lost 6 bases, and 19 bases lay between the germline ends. Germline CDR1 MNHEY, CDR2 SVGAGI. The CDR3 here is CASNPDRRYFQPQHF. CDR3 coding DNA: TGTGCCAGCAACCCGGACAGAAGATACTTTCAGCCCCAGCATTTT.

The rearrangement uses TRBV7-6 and TRBJ1-6; 7 bases align to TRBD1. The CDR3 totals 15 residues. Per germline, CDR1 SGHVS and CDR2 FNYEAQ. V trimming: 4 bases; J trimming: 5 bases; junction bases outside the gene matches: 5. The CDR3 loop reads CASSSGTENNSPLHF. The CDR3 DNA reads as TGTGCCAGCAGCTCCGGGACAGAAAATAATTCACCCCTCCACTTT.

The chain joins TRBV5-6 to TRBJ1-2; D not resolved. Germline CDR1 reads SGHDT; CDR2 reads YYEEEE. Trimming removed 6 bases from V and 2 bases from J, with 14 bases in between. This CDR3 region has 14 residues. In nucleotides, the CDR3 is TGTGCCAGCATCTCGCTTAACCGAAACTATGGCTACACCTTC. This encodes CASISLNRNYGYTF.

V and J are TRBV5-1 and TRBJ2-7; no definite D call. Germline V gene sequence: CDR1 SGHRS, CDR2 YFSETQ. V lost 0 bases, J lost 7 bases, and 11 bases lay in between. CDR3 size: 13 residues. The CDR3 sequence: CASSLAATREQYF. CDR3 DNA sequence: TGCGCCAGCAGCTTGGCCGCGACTCGGGAGCAGTACTTC. The variable domain in full, completed from reference TRBV5-1 and TRBJ2-7, reads KAGVTQTPRYLIKTRGQQVTLSCSPISGHRSVSWYQQTPGQGLQFLFEYFSETQRNKGNFPGRFSGRQFSNSRSEMNVSTLELGDSALYLCASSLAATREQYFGPGTRLTVT.

The genes are TRBV2 and TRBJ2-2; 8 bases align to TRBD1. This CDR3 is 16 amino acids long. After removal of 7 bases from V and 6 bases from J, the junction contained 13 bases not matched to a gene. Germline loops: CDR1 SNHLY, CDR2 FYNNEI. The CDR3 DNA reads as TGTGCCAGCACCGGAGCGCGGACAGGGAAGGCCGGGGAGCTGTTTTTT. Translated: CASTGARTGKAGELFF.

The genes are TRBV5-1 and TRBJ1-2; 9 bases align to TRBD1. Germline-derived CDR1 and CDR2 are SGHRS and YFSETQ. Trimming took 5 bases from V and 5 from J; bases not matched to a gene: 7. This CDR3 has 14 residues. The CDR3 spells CASSREGQGYGYTF. The CDR3 DNA reads as TGCGCCAGCAGTCGTGAAGGACAGGGGTATGGCTACACCTTC.

On this clone itself: The same CDR3 arises from other DNA sequences in this sample as well. V and J are TRBV7-9 and TRBJ2-7; TRBD1 might be the D (5 bases). This CDR3 region has 12 residues. Looked up from germline, CDR1 is SEHNR and CDR2 is FQNEAQ (reference sequence). V was trimmed by 2 bases and J by 4 bases, leaving 6 bases between them. CDR3 protein: CASSLRGYEQYF. The CDR3 nucleotides are TGTGCCAGCAGCTTAAGGGGTTACGAGCAGTACTTC.

The V gene is TRBV2, the J gene TRBJ1-1; D is perhaps TRBD1 (6 bases). Trimming took 0 bases from V and 1 from J, leaving 9 bases between them. Per the germline V gene, CDR1 is SNHLY and CDR2 is FYNNEI. There are 15 residues in the CDR3. Here the CDR3 reads CASSEANRENTEAFF. In DNA form, the CDR3 reads TGTGCCAGCAGTGAAGCGAACAGGGAGAACACTGAAGCTTTCTTT.

This clone has only one observation. The V gene is TRBV2, the J gene TRBJ2-7; 7 bases match TRBD2. Trimming took 3 bases from V and 2 from J; bases not matched to a gene: 10. CDR1 SNHLY and CDR2 FYNNEI come from the germline V gene. This CDR3 contains 16 residues. The CDR3 bases are TGTGCCAGCAGTGATCTTATAGGGAGCGGGACCTACGAGCAGTACTTC. Translating gives CASSDLIGSGTYEQYF.

The chain joins TRBV29-1 to TRBJ1-1; D is ambiguous. Germline CDR1 is SQVTM and CDR2 is ANQGSEA. CDR3 length equals 13 residues. Between the trimmed V and J ends, which lost 1 base and 4 bases, there was a span of 10 bases. The CDR3 DNA is TGCAGCGTTGAAGTGGAGGGCGGCACTGAAGCTTTCTTT. This translates into CSVEVEGGTEAFF.

This chain uses TRBV7-2 with TRBJ2-1, with 9 bases matching TRBD2. Trimming at V came to 6 bases and at J to 6 bases, leaving 9 bases not matched to a gene. CDR1 SGHTA and CDR2 FQGNSA come from the germline V gene. The CDR3 has 15 residues. The CDR3 DNA is TGTGCCAGCAGACAGAAGGGACTAGCTCTCAATGAGCAGTTCTTC. This translates into CASRQKGLALNEQFF.